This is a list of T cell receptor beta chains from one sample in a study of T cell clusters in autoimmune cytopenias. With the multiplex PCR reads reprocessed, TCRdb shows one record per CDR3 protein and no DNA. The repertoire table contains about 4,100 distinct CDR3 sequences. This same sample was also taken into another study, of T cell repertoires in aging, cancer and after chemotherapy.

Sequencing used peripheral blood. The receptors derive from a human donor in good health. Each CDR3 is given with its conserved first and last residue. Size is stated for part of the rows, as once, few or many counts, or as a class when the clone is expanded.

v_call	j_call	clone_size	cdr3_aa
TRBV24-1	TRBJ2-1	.	CATSGTNGQGNNEQFF
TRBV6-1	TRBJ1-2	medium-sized	CASSEAQGSNYGYTF
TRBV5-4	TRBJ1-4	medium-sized	CASSSGTGGPTNEKLFF
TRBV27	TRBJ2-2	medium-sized	CASSMRQGRDGELFF
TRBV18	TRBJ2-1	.	CASSGPLAGGLNEQFF
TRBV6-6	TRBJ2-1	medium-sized	CASSYFPVYNEQFF
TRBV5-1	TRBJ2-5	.	CASSLPGGETQYF
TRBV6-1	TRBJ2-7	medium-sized	CASSEADSHTYEQYF
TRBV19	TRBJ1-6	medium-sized	CASSPLEGAGSPLHF
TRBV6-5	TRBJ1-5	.	CASTKDRVYNQPQHF
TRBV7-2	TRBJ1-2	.	CASSSSNRRYGYTF
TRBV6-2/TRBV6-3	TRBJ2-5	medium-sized	CASSYRPQETQYF
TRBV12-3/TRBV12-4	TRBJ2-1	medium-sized	CASSTTGIVNEQFF
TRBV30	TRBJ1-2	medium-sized	CAWSVGVDVGGYTF
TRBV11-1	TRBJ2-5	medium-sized	CASSAGGPAETQYF
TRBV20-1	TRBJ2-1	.	CSARKTSREQFF
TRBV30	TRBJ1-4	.	CAWSRPGMNEKLFF
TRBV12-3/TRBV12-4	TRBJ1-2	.	CASSYLSEEGGYTF
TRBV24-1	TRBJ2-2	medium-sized	CATSDSSTGELFF
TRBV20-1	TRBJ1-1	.	CSASGGSEAFF
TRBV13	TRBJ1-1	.	CASSPQTGLNTEAFF
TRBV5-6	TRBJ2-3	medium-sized	CASSLADRDWFADTQYF
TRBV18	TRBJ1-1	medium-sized	CASSPRLIGQAEAFF
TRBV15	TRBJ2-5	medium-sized	CATSRVLRRGETQYF
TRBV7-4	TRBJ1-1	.	CASSLAGLIGRSFF
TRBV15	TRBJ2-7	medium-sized	CATSRESTAYEQYF
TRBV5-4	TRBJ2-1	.	CASSQVREGGFF
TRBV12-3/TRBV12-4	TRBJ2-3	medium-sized	CASSADSFLTDTQYF
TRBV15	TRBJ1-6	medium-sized	CATSRDAFSPLHF
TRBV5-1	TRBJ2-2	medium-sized	CASNPDRGVTGELFF
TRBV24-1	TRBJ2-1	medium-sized	CATSDLRRAGREQFF
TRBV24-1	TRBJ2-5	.	CATSDAFGETQYF